The 15 T cell receptor beta chains below all came from one sample that was sequenced in a study of shared clonotypes between healthy human individuals. The repertoire was sequenced with immunoSEQ multiplex PCR; TCRdb's copy has only in-frame clones and lacks some. Here the sample spans roughly 1 million clones, around 78% being singletons. The sample comprised memory CD4+ T cells from PBMCs. As to subset: CD45RA-negative fraction. Receptors originate from a man younger than 30 in good health. Some clones in this sample may be carry-over from other donors' samples.

This chain links TRBV12-5 with TRBJ2-5; TRBD2 might be the D (5 bases). Per germline, CDR1 LGHNT and CDR2 FRNRAP. The V and J ends lost 7 bases and 2 bases respectively, with 8 bases between them. The CDR3 is 12 amino acids. The CDR3 bases are TGTGCTAGTGCTGAGGGTCAAGAGACCCAGTACTTC. Translated: CASAEGQETQYF.

The chain joins TRBV29-1 to TRBJ2-7, with TRBD1 identical over 9 bases. V dropped 4 bases and J dropped 3; count of bases not matched to a gene: 10. CDR1 is SQVTM, CDR2 ANQGSEA, per germline. CDR3 size: 15 residues. CDR3 in DNA: TGCAGCGTTGTATACGGGGGGACAGGGATCTACGAGCAGTACTTC. Its translation: CSVVYGGTGIYEQYF.

A few counts support this clone. The J gene is TRBJ1-1, the V gene TRBV29-1; 8 bases match TRBD1. This CDR3 region has 13 residues. V gave up 5 bases and J gave up 3 bases; unmatched junction bases: 5. Germline V gene data show CDR1 as SQVTM and CDR2 as ANQGSEA. DNA of the CDR3: TGCAGCGTTAGGGACAGGACGGACACTGAAGCTTTCTTT. Translated: CSVRDRTDTEAFF.

The chain employs TRBV7-2 and TRBJ2-2, with 8 bases matching TRBD2. The V and J ends lost 5 bases and 2 bases, in that order; junction bases with no gene match: 7. CDR3 length equals 16 residues. Germline CDR1 and CDR2: SGHTA and FQGNSA. Here the CDR3 reads CASSRGGLRNTGELFF. In nucleotides, the CDR3 is TGTGCCAGCAGCCGCGGGGGGCTTAGAAACACCGGGGAGCTGTTTTTT.

This clone was seen just once. The V call is TRBV5-1, the J call TRBJ2-7; 7 nucleotides match TRBD1. The CDR3 runs to 14 residues. V gave up 5 bases and J gave up 5 bases; unmatched junction bases: 10. CDR1 SGHRS and CDR2 YFSETQ come from the germline V gene. CDR3 region: CASRIQAGGDEQYF. CDR3 coding DNA: TGCGCCAGCAGAATTCAAGCAGGGGGAGACGAGCAGTACTTC.

This clone occurred a few times. The chain combines TRBV28 with TRBJ1-4; weak D call: TRBD1 (5 bases). Trimming left V 3 bases short and J 15 bases short, with 17 bases between. The CDR3 runs to 13 residues. Germline V gene lookup returns CDR1 MDHEN and CDR2 SYDVKM. DNA for the CDR3: TGTGCCAGCAGTTTGCCAGGTTACAGGAGGGTGTTTTTT. Translation: CASSLPGYRRVFF.

The V and J genes are TRBV19 and TRBJ2-5, with no clear D. Germline V gene sequence: CDR1 LNHDA, CDR2 SQIVND (reference sequence). The CDR3 is made up of 13 amino acids. Trimming cost V 7 bases and J 3 bases, with 12 bases left between them. CDR3 amino acids: CASTSDHEETQYF. In nucleotides, the CDR3 is TGTGCCAGTACCTCGGACCATGAAGAGACCCAGTACTTC.

The chain recombines TRBV2 with TRBJ1-1; TRBD1 aligns across 8 bases. The junction had 7 bases not matched to a gene; V was cut back by 8 bases and J by 5 bases. CDR1 and CDR2 from the germline V gene are SNHLY and FYNNEI. CDR3 length: 13 residues. CDR3: CASGRTGRTEAFF. CDR3 bases: TGTGCCAGCGGGCGGACAGGGCGGACTGAAGCTTTCTTT.

J is TRBJ2-1 and V is TRBV4-1; tentatively, D is TRBD2 (5 bases). Deletions cut 4 bases from V and 5 bases from J, with 21 bases between. Per germline, CDR1 MGHRA and CDR2 YSYEKL. The length of the CDR3 is 17 residues. DNA of the CDR3: TGCGCCAGCAGCCGGGCCGTGGAGGACCCGCTTGACAATGAGCAGTTCTTC. It specifies CASSRAVEDPLDNEQFF.

A word on this clone: The sample holds other DNA sequences that translate to the same CDR3. The rearrangement uses TRBV18 and TRBJ1-1, with unresolved D. V was shortened by 1 base and J by 4 bases, with 7 bases between the two germline ends. Germline CDR1 and CDR2: KGHSH and LQKENI. CDR3 length: 13 residues. Written as DNA, the CDR3 is TGTGCCAGCTCACCACGTGTAGGCACTGAAGCTTTCTTT. It codes for CASSPRVGTEAFF.

In DNA, the CDR3 is TGTGCCAGCAGCCTGGGACGATCCTCTGGGGCCAACGTCCTGACTTTC. It yields the protein CASSLGRSSGANVLTF. V usage is TRBV4-2 and J usage is TRBJ2-6; D is tentatively TRBD1 or TRBD2 (5 bases each). V was pared by 4 bases and J by 0 bases, with 10 bases between. The CDR3 length is 16 residues. The germline gives CDR1 LGHNA, CDR2 YNFKEQ.

The gene calls are TRBV19 and TRBJ1-2; TRBD1 might be the D (5 bases). CDR3 length: 15 residues. The V gene's germline CDR1 is LNHDA and CDR2 SQIVND (reference sequence). The V gene lost 5 bases and the J gene lost 8 bases, with 21 bases spanning the gap. CDR3 sequence: CASSLLKTAQVGYTF. CDR3 in DNA: TGTGCCAGTAGTCTTCTGAAGACAGCGCAAGTCGGCTACACCTTC.

This CDR3 is CASSLVRLASGTGELFF. The CDR3 bases are TGTGCCAGCAGCTTAGTCAGGTTGGCTAGCGGGACCGGGGAGCTGTTTTTT. V and J are TRBV7-2 and TRBJ2-2, with 8 bases matching TRBD2. CDR3 length: 17 amino acids. Germline V lookup: CDR1 SGHTA, CDR2 FQGNSA. V shed 1 base, J shed 5 bases, and the junction held 9 bases outside the gene matches.

The V gene is TRBV18, the J gene TRBJ1-1; TRBD1 is a possible D gene (6 bases). Germline V gene lookup returns CDR1 KGHSH and CDR2 LQKENI. The CDR3 is 14 residues long. Trimming removed 2 bases at V and 5 bases at J, with 12 bases between. CDR3 DNA: TGTGCCAGCTCACCAATAGACAGGCAGACTGAAGCTTTCTTT. This encodes CASSPIDRQTEAFF.

This clone occurred a few times. The rearrangement uses TRBV11-2 and TRBJ2-7; no definite D call. CDR1 is SGHAT, CDR2 FQNNGV, per germline. Trimming pared 3 bases from V and 6 bases from J, leaving 12 bases between. The CDR3 spans 13 residues. CDR3 nucleotides: TGTGCCAGCAGCTTCTCTGCACCCGGCGAGCAGTACTTC. Its translation is CASSFSAPGEQYF.